The 21 T cell receptor beta chains listed next were all sequenced from one sample in a study of blood T cells in healthy people across ages. A second PCR of 7 to 11 cycles used a sample-barcoded 5' primer and a J-beta primer mix. MiXCR, applied by TCRdb to the 5' RACE reads, yields one record per CDR3 protein. The sample contains 700,000 to 900,000 distinct CDR3 sequences, approximately 53% of which appear only once. The sequenced sample was blood. These TCRs come from a man older than 75 in good health.

V is TRBV20-1 and J is TRBJ2-6, with TRBD1 identical over 9 bases. The germline V gene encodes CDR1 DFQATT and CDR2 SNEGSKA (reference sequence). This CDR3 has 19 amino acids. The ends lost 3 bases at V and 0 bases at J; junction bases unmatched: 12. CDR3 in DNA: TGCAGTGCTAGGGCTAGAGGGACAGGGTCCCACTCTGGGGCCAACGTCCTGACTTTC. It translates to CSARARGTGSHSGANVLTF.

In nucleotides, the CDR3 is TGTGCCAGCAGCTTAGATATGGGGATACAAGAGACCCAGTACTTC. Amino acids: CASSLDMGIQETQYF. The chain is built from TRBV11-2 and TRBJ2-5, with D uncertain. CDR1 and CDR2 from the germline V gene are SGHAT and FQNNGV. The CDR3 consists of 15 residues. Trimming removed 0 bases from V and 2 bases from J, with 10 bases in between.

The chain uses TRBV9 and TRBJ2-5, with D perhaps matching TRBD2 (5 bases). The J call is doubtful: the DNA matches TRBJ2-7 better. The CDR3 length is 14 residues. CDR1 SGDLS and CDR2 YYNGEE come from the germline V gene. The CDR3 DNA reads TGTGCCAGCAGCGTAGAACCGGGCGGGTACGAGCAGTACTTC. Translating it yields CASSVEPGGYEQYF.

The rearrangement uses TRBV9 and TRBJ2-5, with 8 bases aligning to TRBD2. Losses at the gene ends were 1 base for V and 2 bases for J; bases not matched to a gene: 10. CDR3 length equals 17 residues. The germline V gene encodes CDR1 SGDLS and CDR2 YYNGEE. The CDR3 sequence: CASSVLMGGLGQETQYF. The CDR3 nucleotides are TGTGCCAGCAGCGTATTGATGGGGGGACTAGGGCAAGAGACCCAGTACTTC.

The gene calls are TRBV7-2 and TRBJ2-7; the D gene could be TRBD1 or TRBD2 (6 bases each). Per germline, CDR1 SGHTA and CDR2 FQGNSA. Trimming removed 6 bases at V and 0 bases at J, with 18 bases between. The CDR3 has 16 residues. CDR3 region: CASSAVQGLSSYEQYF. The CDR3 nucleotides are TGTGCCAGCAGTGCCGTACAGGGACTTTCCTCCTACGAGCAGTACTTC.

V gene TRBV11-2 combines with J gene TRBJ1-4; possible D gene TRBD1, 5 bases. This CDR3 spans 19 amino acids. Trimming cost V 5 bases and J 8 bases, with 30 bases left between them. CDR1 and CDR2 from the germline V gene are SGHAT and FQNNGV. CDR3 DNA: TGTGCCAGCAGCCCAAACTGGGGCTGGAAGAACCACCCCGGAGAAAAACTGTTTTTT. This sequence encodes CASSPNWGWKNHPGEKLFF.

The genes are TRBV12-5 and TRBJ2-1; unclear D gene. With 1 base removed from V and 8 bases from J, the gap between germline ends came to 15 bases. Germline values: CDR1 LGHNT, CDR2 FRNRAP. The CDR3 runs to 15 residues. The CDR3 spells CASGLGLATHDEQFF. The CDR3 nucleotides are TGTGCTAGTGGTTTGGGCTTGGCTACTCATGATGAGCAGTTCTTC.

The rearrangement links TRBV4-2 to TRBJ2-3, with 13 bases that match TRBD2. Losses at the gene ends were 1 base for V and 4 bases for J; bases not matched to a gene: 17. The V gene's germline CDR1 is LGHNA and CDR2 YNFKEQ. The CDR3 runs 21 residues. Here the CDR3 DNA reads TGTGCCAGCAGCCAAGTCGGAGGGTCGGGACTAGCGGGAAGGCCGGCAGATACGCAGTATTTT. Protein product: CASSQVGGSGLAGRPADTQYF.

The gene calls are TRBV29-1 and TRBJ2-1; D perhaps matches TRBD2 (5 bases). The CDR3 length is 15 residues. Germline CDR1 reads SQVTM; CDR2 reads ANQGSEA. The CDR3 nucleotides are TGCAACCCCCTGATTTATATCCGGGACTACAATGAGCAGTTCTTC. This sequence encodes CNPLIYIRDYNEQFF.

V usage is TRBV7-9 and J usage is TRBJ2-7; 10 nucleotides agree with TRBD1. From germline, CDR1 is SEHNR and CDR2 FQNEAQ (reference sequence). J was trimmed by 6 bases and V by 8 bases; bases with no gene match: 7. The CDR3 is made up of 13 amino acids. CDR3 in DNA: TGTGCCAGCCTTGACAGGGGGCTGGGCGAGCAGTACTTC. This codes for CASLDRGLGEQYF.

This clonotype appeared a single time. V is TRBV29-1 and J is TRBJ1-2; 7 positions agree with TRBD1. The germline V gene encodes CDR1 SQVTM and CDR2 ANQGSEA. CDR3 size: 12 residues. V lost 6 bases and J lost 3; bases outside the gene matches: 4. CDR3 sequence (DNA): TGCAGCGTATCTGGACAGGACTATGGCTACACCTTC. Residues: CSVSGQDYGYTF.

This clonotype was detected only a few times. The chain combines TRBV9 with TRBJ2-1; D might be TRBD1 (6 bases). The CDR3 spans 15 residues. CDR1 SGDLS and CDR2 YYNGEE come from the germline V gene. The V end was cut by 4 bases, the J end by 1 base, with 12 bases between. The CDR3 DNA follows: TGTGCCAGCAGCTCGACAGGAACTTCCTACAATGAGCAGTTCTTC. Protein sequence: CASSSTGTSYNEQFF.

This clonotype was detected ten times or more. The genes are TRBV2 and TRBJ2-1; 11 bases are a match to TRBD2. This CDR3 spans 14 amino acids. Trimming took 4 bases from V and 4 from J; bases not matched to a gene: 0. Germline-derived CDR1 and CDR2 are SNHLY and FYNNEI. For the CDR3, the DNA is TGTGCCAGCAGTGGACTAGCGGGGTACAATGAGCAGTTCTTC. Amino acid sequence: CASSGLAGYNEQFF.

The CDR3 is CASSQSGAGNTIYF. DNA of the CDR3: TGTGCCAGCAGCCAAAGCGGGGCTGGAAACACCATATATTTT. The V gene is TRBV3-1, the J gene TRBJ1-3; unclear D gene. Trimming stripped 2 bases from V and 2 bases from J, with 7 bases between. The CDR3 loop spans 14 amino acids. CDR1 is LGHDT and CDR2 is YNNKEL in the germline V gene (reference sequence).

This rearrangement joins TRBV7-3 to TRBJ2-5; TRBD1 might be the D (6 bases). The end of the DNA fits TRBJ2-7 better, so the J call may be wrong. This CDR3 has 15 amino acids. Germline V gene sequence: CDR1 SGHTA, CDR2 FQGTGA. In nucleotides, the CDR3 is TGTGCCAGCAGCTTAACGACCCAGGACAGCTACGAGCAGTACTTC. Its protein product is CASSLTTQDSYEQYF.

A few counts support this clonotype. This chain connects TRBV9 to TRBJ2-1, with D unclear. V was cut by 0 bases and J by 10 bases, with 8 bases left in between. Per the germline V gene, CDR1 is SGDLS and CDR2 is YYNGEE. The CDR3 is 12 amino acids. This CDR3 is CASSVELGEQFF. The CDR3 nucleotides are TGTGCCAGCAGCGTAGAGTTGGGGGAGCAGTTCTTC.

V is TRBV15 and J is TRBJ2-3; the D gene is possibly TRBD1 (5 bases). V shed 1 base and J shed 1 base, with 9 bases lying between them. The CDR3 length is 15 residues. Germline CDR1 and CDR2: LNHNV and YYDKDF (reference sequence). The CDR3 reads CATSRGDRGTDTQYF. As DNA, the CDR3 is TGTGCCACCAGCAGAGGTGACAGAGGCACAGATACGCAGTATTTT.

At least ten counts were recorded for this clonotype. The genes are TRBV11-3 and TRBJ2-7, with unresolved D. Germline V CDR1 and CDR2: SGHNT, YENEEA. This CDR3 is built from 11 residues. Trimming took 5 bases from V and 3 from J, leaving 5 bases between them. The CDR3 nucleotides read TGTGCCAGCAGCGATAACTACGAGCAGTACTTC. Protein: CASSDNYEQYF.

The table lists this clonotype with a few counts. The genes are TRBV29-1 and TRBJ2-5; 13 bases agree with TRBD2. CDR1 is SQVTM and CDR2 is ANQGSEA in the germline V gene. J lost 4 bases, V lost 6 bases, and 5 bases had no gene match. This CDR3 comprises 14 residues. The CDR3 DNA reads as TGCAGCGTAGGACTAGCGGGGGAGGGAGAGACCCAGTACTTC. Protein sequence: CSVGLAGEGETQYF.

The chain joins TRBV5-1 to TRBJ2-1; TRBD2 matches 8 bases. Germline-derived CDR1 and CDR2 are SGHRS and YFSETQ. The CDR3 runs to 16 residues. J was trimmed by 4 bases and V by 3 bases; bases with no gene match: 9. CDR3 sequence reads: CASSSFRREVYNEQFF. CDR3 DNA: TGCGCCAGCAGCTCGTTTAGGCGGGAGGTGTACAATGAGCAGTTCTTC.

The V call is TRBV4-1, the J call TRBJ2-1; D is unclear. In germline, CDR1 is MGHRA, CDR2 YSYEKL. V lost 2 bases and J 6 bases, leaving 29 bases between the germline ends. The CDR3 spans 20 residues. The CDR3 DNA reads as TGCGCCAGCAGCCAAAATCCGAGTCGTGGTGTCGGAGTACTTAGCAATGAGCAGTTCTTC. This sequence encodes CASSQNPSRGVGVLSNEQFF.